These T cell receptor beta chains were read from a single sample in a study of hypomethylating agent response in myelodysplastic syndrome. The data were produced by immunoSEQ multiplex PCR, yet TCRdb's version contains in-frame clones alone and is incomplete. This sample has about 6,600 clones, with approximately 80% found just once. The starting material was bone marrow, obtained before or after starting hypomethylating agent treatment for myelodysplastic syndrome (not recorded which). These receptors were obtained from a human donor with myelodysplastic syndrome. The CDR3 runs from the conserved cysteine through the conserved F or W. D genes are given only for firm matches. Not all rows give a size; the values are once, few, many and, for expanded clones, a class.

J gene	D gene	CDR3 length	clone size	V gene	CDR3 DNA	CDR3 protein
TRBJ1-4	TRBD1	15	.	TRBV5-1	TGCGCCAGCAGCAGGGACAGGGCGGATAATGAAAAACTGTTTTTT	CASSRDRADNEKLFF
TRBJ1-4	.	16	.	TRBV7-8	TGTGCCAGCAGAAGCCGCCCTCTCATAGGGGCTGAAAAACTGTTTTTT	CASRSRPLIGAEKLFF
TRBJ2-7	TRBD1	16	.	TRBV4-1	TGCGCCAGCAGCCAAGGGTCGGGACAGGGGCTCTACGAGCAGTACTTC	CASSQGSGQGLYEQYF
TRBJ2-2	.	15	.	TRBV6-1	TGTGCCAGCAGGACAGGACTAGCGAACACCGGGGAGCTGTTTTTT	CASRTGLANTGELFF
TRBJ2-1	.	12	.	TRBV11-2	TGTGCCACCGCCCGCCCCTTCAATGAGCAGTTCTTC	CATARPFNEQFF
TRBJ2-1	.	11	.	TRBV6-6	TGTGCCATCCACGGGGGAAATGAGCAGTTCTTC	CAIHGGNEQFF
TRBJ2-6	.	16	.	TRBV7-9	TGTGCCAGCCGAGCCGGGGGCGGCTCTGGGGCCAACGTCCTGACTTTC	CASRAGGGSGANVLTF
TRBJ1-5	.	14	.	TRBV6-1	TGTGCCAGCAGTGATCTAGGGAATCGCCAGCCCCAGCATTTT	CASSDLGNRQPQHF
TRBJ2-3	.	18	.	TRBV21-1	TGTGCCAGCAGCATAGGGGGGACGGGCGGGAGCGACACAGATACGCAGTATTTT	CASSIGGTGGSDTDTQYF
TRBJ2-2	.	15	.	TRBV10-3	TGTGCCATCCATGAGGAGGGACGGAACACCGGGGAGCTGTTTTTT	CAIHEEGRNTGELFF
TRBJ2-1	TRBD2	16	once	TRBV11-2	TGTGCCAGCAGCTTAGAACTAGCGGGTACCTACAATGAGCAGTTCTTC	CASSLELAGTYNEQFF
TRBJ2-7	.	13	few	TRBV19	TGTGCCAGTTCCCCGGACAGATCCTACGAGCAGTACTTC	CASSPDRSYEQYF
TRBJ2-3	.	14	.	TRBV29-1	TGCAGCGTTCTTTATCGGGGGACCACAGATACGCAGTATTTT	CSVLYRGTTDTQYF
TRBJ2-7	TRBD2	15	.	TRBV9	TGTGCCAGCAGCGTAGATATAGCGGGGGCCTACGAGCAGTACTTC	CASSVDIAGAYEQYF
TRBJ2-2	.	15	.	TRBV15	TGTGCCACCAGCAGAGATACAGGGTCTCTTAAGAGCCTGTTTTTT	CATSRDTGSLKSLFF
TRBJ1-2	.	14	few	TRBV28	TGTGCCAGCAGTTTTACTCAGGGAGGGTATGGCTACACCTTC	CASSFTQGGYGYTF
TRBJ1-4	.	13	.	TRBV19	TGTGCCAGTAGTGATCAGGGGAATGAAAAACTGTTTTTT	CASSDQGNEKLFF
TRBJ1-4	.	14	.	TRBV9	TGTGCCAGCAGCGTAGGTTCAGCTAATGAAAAACTGTTTTTT	CASSVGSANEKLFF
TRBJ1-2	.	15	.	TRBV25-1	TGTGCCAGCAGTGATCCCCGAGGGAGGGTCTATGGCTACACCTTC	CASSDPRGRVYGYTF
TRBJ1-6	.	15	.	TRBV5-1	TGCGCCAGCAGCCTCGACACAGGGTTAATTTCGGCCCTCCACTTT	CASSLDTGLISALHF
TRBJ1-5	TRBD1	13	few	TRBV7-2	TGTGCCAGCAGCAAAGACAGGGTACAGCCCCAGCATTTT	CASSKDRVQPQHF
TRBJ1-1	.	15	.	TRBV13	TGTGCCAGCAGCTTGAGGGGGTCGGCGGACACTGAAGCTTTCTTT	CASSLRGSADTEAFF
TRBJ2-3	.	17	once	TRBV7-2	TGTGCCAGCAGCCAAGGGGGAAGGGCCCAGAGGAGAGATACGCAGTATTTT	CASSQGGRAQRRDTQYF
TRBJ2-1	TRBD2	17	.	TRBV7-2	TGTGCCAGCAGCTTAGCCCTTAGCGGGGGGGCCTTCAATGAGCAGTTCTTC	CASSLALSGGAFNEQFF
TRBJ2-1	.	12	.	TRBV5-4	TGTGCCAGCAGCAAGGGATGGAATGAGCAGTTCTTC	CASSKGWNEQFF
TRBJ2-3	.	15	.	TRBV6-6	TGTGCCGCCCAGCCGGGACCTCCTAGCACAGATACGCAGTATTTT	CAAQPGPPSTDTQYF
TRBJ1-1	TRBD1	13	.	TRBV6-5	TGTGCCAGCAGTCCGGGGACAGGTCAGTTCGCTTTCTTT	CASSPGTGQFAFF
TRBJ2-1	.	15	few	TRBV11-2	TGTGCCAGCAGCTTAGATAATGCACGGAACAATGAGCAGTTCTTC	CASSLDNARNNEQFF
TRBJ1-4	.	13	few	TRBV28	TGTGCCAGCACCCCCAGGTTGCGGGAAAAACTGTTTTTT	CASTPRLREKLFF
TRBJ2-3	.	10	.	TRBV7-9	TGTGCCAGCAGCTCGAACTTAGGGAGTTTT	CASSSNLGSF
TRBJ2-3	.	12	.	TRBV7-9	TGTGCCAGCAGCTCGAGCGGAGATACGCAGTATTTT	CASSSSGDTQYF
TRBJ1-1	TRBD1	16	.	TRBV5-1	TGCGCCAGCAGCCCCCGGCCCGGGACAGTTGGGACTGAAGCTTTCTTT	CASSPRPGTVGTEAFF
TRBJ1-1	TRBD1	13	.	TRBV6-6	TGTGCCAGCAGAATTGACAGGGGTGCTGAAGCTTTCTTT	CASRIDRGAEAFF
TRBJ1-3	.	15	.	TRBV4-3	TGCGCCAGCAGCCAAGATAGTGGATCTGGAAACACCATATATTTT	CASSQDSGSGNTIYF
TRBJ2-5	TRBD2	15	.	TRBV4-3	TGCGCCAGCAGTCGAAACACGGGGGGTCAGGAGACCCAGTACTTC	CASSRNTGGQETQYF
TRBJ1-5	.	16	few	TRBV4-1	TGCGCCAGCAGCCAGGGATCGACAATACAACATCAGCCCCAGCATTTT	CASSQGSTIQHQPQHF
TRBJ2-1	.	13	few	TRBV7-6	TGTGCCAGCAGCGTTTTTCGGGGGAGTGAGCAGTTCTTC	CASSVFRGSEQFF
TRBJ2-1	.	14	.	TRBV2	TGTGCCAGTACCTTGGAGGGGGGGAGCGGTGAGCAGTTCTTC	CASTLEGGSGEQFF
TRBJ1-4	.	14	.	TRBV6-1	TGTGCCAGCAGTTTCCGACGGGGCGGAGAAAAACTGTTTTTT	CASSFRRGGEKLFF
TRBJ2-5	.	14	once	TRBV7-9	TGTGCCAGCAGCTTAGAGGCAGGCCAAGAGACCCAGTACTTC	CASSLEAGQETQYF
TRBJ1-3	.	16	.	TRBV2	TGTGCCAGCAGTGGATCTGGGTCCGACTCTGGAAACACCATATATTTT	CASSGSGSDSGNTIYF
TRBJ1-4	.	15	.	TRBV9	TGTGCCAGCAGCGTAGCGGCCCATGACAATGAAAAACTGTTTTTT	CASSVAAHDNEKLFF
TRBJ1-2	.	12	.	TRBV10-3	TGTGCCATCACAGAGGGGCCCTATGGCTACACCTTC	CAITEGPYGYTF
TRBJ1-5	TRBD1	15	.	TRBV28	TGTGCCAGCAGTTCCAGGACAGGGGGCTTTCAGCCCCAGCATTTT	CASSSRTGGFQPQHF
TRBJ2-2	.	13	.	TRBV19	TGTGCCAGTAGCCTAGGGCACACCGGGGAGCTGTTTTTT	CASSLGHTGELFF
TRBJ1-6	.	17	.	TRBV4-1	TGCGCCAGCAGCCAAGATTGGGCCGGCGGAGGTAATTCACCCCTCCACTTT	CASSQDWAGGGNSPLHF
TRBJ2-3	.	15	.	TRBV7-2	TGTGCCAGCAGCTTAGCGGGGACCGCCACAGATACGCAGTATTTT	CASSLAGTATDTQYF
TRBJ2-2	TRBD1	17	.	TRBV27	TGTGCCAGCACCTCTGTCGAGGGGACAGCCGTAACCGGGGAGCTGTTTTTT	CASTSVEGTAVTGELFF
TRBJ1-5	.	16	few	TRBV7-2	TGTGCCAGCAGCTTAGCGACCGGCAGGACACATCAGCCCCAGCATTTT	CASSLATGRTHQPQHF
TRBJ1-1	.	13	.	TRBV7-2	TGTGCCAGCAGCTTAACAGAAAACACTGAAGCTTTCTTT	CASSLTENTEAFF
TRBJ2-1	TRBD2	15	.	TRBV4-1	TGCGCCAGCAGCCTCGGACTAGCGGCCACGGGTGAGCAGTTCTTC	CASSLGLAATGEQFF
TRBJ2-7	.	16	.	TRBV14	TGTGCCAGCAGCCTTCGTGGCCGAGGGGTCTCCTACGAGCAGTACTTC	CASSLRGRGVSYEQYF
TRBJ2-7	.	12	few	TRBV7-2	TGTGCCAGCAGCTGGTCTCCTTACGAGCAGTACTTC	CASSWSPYEQYF
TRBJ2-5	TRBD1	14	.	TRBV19	TGTGCCAGTAGTCGGACAGGGGATAAGGAGACCCAGTACTTC	CASSRTGDKETQYF
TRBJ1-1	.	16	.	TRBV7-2	TGTGCCAGCAGCCCCCGGCCCCGGGACATAAACACTGAAGCTTTCTTT	CASSPRPRDINTEAFF
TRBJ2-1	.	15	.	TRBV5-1	TGCGCCAGCAGCCCTACCCCTAGCTCCTACAATGAGCAGTTCTTC	CASSPTPSSYNEQFF
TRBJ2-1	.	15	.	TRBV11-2	TGTGCCAGCAGCGGGCCCGGGACGCGTAAGGATGAGCAGTTCTTC	CASSGPGTRKDEQFF
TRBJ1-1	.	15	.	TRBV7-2	TGTGCCAGCAGTTCCCTGGGACATCCGAACACTGAAGCTTTCTTT	CASSSLGHPNTEAFF
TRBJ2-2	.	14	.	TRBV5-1	TGCGCCAGCAGCTTTCAAGGAGGTGCCGGGGAGCTGTTTTTT	CASSFQGGAGELFF